This TCR beta chain emerged from a study of control samples from healthy donors and cancer patients. TCRdb's copy holds only in-frame clones and misses some; the assay was immunoSEQ multiplex PCR. Of around 100,000 clones in the sample, around 90% were seen once. Germline V gene lookup returns CDR1 MGHRA and CDR2 YSYEKL. The CDR3 is 15 amino acids. Trimming pared 0 bases from V and 3 bases from J, leaving 12 bases between. Material for sequencing was blood. The V call is TRBV4-1, the J call TRBJ2-7; TRBD2 is a possible D gene (5 bases). The receptor comes from a human donor in good health. The donor label of this sample is uncertain. The CDR3 loop is CASSQDNPGGYEQYF. CDR3 nucleotides: TGCGCCAGCAGCCAAGATAATCCAGGAGGCTACGAGCAGTACTTC.